The following is a TCR beta chain sequence with its context. This entry belongs to a study of blood T cell repertoires in COVID-19. The overall study: Material from acute and convalescent COVID-19 was sourced from the United States, Italy and Spain. T cells, B-cell-depleted T cells, or PBMCs supplied cDNA or gDNA.

Germline V gene sequence: CDR1 MNHEY, CDR2 SVGAGI. The length of the CDR3 is 14 residues. The protocol was immunoSEQ multiplex PCR, while the TCRdb copy is restricted to in-frame clones and leaves out a portion. Among about 130,000 clones listed, under 85% were seen once. The TCR comes from a middle-aged man with active or convalescent COVID-19. The V and J genes are TRBV6-5 and TRBJ1-6, with 7 nucleotides matching TRBD1. The sequenced material came from peripheral blood. CDR3 DNA sequence: TGTATCACGACAGGGAGCTCCTATAATTCACCCCTCCACTTT. This sequence encodes CITTGSSYNSPLHF.